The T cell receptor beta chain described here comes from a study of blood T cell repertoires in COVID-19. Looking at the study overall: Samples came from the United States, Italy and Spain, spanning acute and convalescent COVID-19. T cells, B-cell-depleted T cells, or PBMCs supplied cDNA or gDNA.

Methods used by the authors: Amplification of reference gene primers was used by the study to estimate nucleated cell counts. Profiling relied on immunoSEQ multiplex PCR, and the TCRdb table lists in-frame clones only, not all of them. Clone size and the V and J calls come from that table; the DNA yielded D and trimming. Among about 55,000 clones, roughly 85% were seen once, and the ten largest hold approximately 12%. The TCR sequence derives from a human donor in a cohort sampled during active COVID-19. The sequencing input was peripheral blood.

CDR3 sequence (DNA): TGTGCCACCAGTGATACGACAGGGGACTTAAACAATGAGCAGTTCTTC. This translates into CATSDTTGDLNNEQFF. The chain recombines TRBV24-1 with TRBJ2-1, with TRBD1 identical over 8 bases. Losses at the gene ends were 3 bases for V and 5 bases for J; bases not matched to a gene: 8. From germline, CDR1 is KGHDR and CDR2 SFDVKD. The CDR3 runs 16 residues.